This TCR beta chain stems from a study of OX40 agonist ivuxolimab in advanced cancers. Study summary: With ivuxolimab, an agonistic anti-OX40 (CD134) antibody, patients were treated. Patients received intravenous ivuxolimab every 2 weeks at 0.01 to 10 mg/kg. One hepatocellular carcinoma and a couple of cutaneous melanoma patients partially responded. Study-wide points: Average numbers of expanded clones were greater in CD8+ T cells than in CD4+.

Worth noting for this clone: Its specificity is not known.

The method was immunoSEQ multiplex PCR; TCRdb's version includes in-frame clones alone and lacks a portion of them. The sample lists tens of thousands of clones, about 85% occurring once. Per germline, CDR1 SGHTA and CDR2 FQGNSA. V was clipped by 1 base and J by 10 bases, with 11 bases between them. The CDR3 has 14 amino acids. The sequencing here drew on CD4+ or CD8+ T cells sorted from blood, taken in a trial of the OX40 agonist ivuxolimab. V usage is TRBV7-2 and J usage is TRBJ1-6; D gene ambiguous. The source is an adult with an advanced solid tumor such as melanoma, head and neck, liver or kidney cancer. The CDR3 reads CASSLEGGGSPLHF. The DNA for the CDR3 is TGTGCCAGCAGCTTAGAGGGAGGAGGGTCACCCCTCCACTTT.